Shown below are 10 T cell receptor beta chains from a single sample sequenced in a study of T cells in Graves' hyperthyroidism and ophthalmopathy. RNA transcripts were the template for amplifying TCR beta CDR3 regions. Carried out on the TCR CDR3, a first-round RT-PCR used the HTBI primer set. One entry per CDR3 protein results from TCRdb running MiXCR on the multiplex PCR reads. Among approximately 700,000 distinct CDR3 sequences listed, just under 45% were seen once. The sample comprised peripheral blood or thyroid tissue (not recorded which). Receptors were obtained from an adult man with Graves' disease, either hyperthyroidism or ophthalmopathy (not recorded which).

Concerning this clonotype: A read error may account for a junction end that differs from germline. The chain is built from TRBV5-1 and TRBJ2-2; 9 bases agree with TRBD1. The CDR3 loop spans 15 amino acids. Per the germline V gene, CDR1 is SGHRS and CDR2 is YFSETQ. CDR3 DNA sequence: TGCGCCAACAGCTTGCGGACAGGGGTTGACGGGAAGCTGTTTTTT. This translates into CANSLRTGVDGKLFF.

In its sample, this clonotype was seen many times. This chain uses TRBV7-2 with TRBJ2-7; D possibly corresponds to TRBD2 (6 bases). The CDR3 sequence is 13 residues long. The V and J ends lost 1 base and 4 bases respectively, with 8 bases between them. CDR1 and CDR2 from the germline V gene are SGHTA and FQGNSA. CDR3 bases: TGTGCCAGCAGCTTAGTGGCGGGGTACGAGCAGTACTTC. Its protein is CASSLVAGYEQYF.

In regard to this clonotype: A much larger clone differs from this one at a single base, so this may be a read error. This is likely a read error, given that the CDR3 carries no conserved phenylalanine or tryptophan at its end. The CDR3 reads CASSLGRLNTEAFL. In DNA form, the CDR3 reads TGCGCCAGCAGCTTGGGGCGGTTGAACACTGAAGCTTTCCTT. The rearrangement joins TRBV5-1 to TRBJ1-1; no reliable D call. Between the trimmed V and J ends, which lost 0 bases and 0 bases, there was a span of 6 bases. Germline assignment: CDR1 SGHRS and CDR2 YFSETQ. CDR3 length: 14 amino acids.

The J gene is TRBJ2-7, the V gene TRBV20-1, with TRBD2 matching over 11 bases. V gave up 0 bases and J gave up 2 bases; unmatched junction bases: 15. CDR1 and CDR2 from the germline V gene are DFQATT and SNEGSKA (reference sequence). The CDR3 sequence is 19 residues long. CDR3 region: CSARDSRAVLAGAAYEQYF. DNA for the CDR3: TGCAGTGCTAGAGATTCCCGGGCCGTACTAGCGGGGGCGGCCTACGAGCAGTACTTC.

The CDR3 coding sequence is TGTGCCAGCAGTCGTTTCAGGGGAGGCTCTTTGAACACTGAAGCTTTCTTT. Translating gives CASSRFRGGSLNTEAFF. The chain uses TRBV6-1 and TRBJ1-1; possible D gene TRBD1, 6 bases. The germline V gene encodes CDR1 MNHNS and CDR2 SASEGT. The ends were cut back, 5 bases at V and 0 bases at J, with 19 bases in the middle. This CDR3 has 17 residues.

This CDR3 reads CASSQGTSGRETQYF. For the CDR3, the DNA is TGTGCCAGCAGCCAAGGGACTAGCGGGAGGGAGACCCAGTACTTC. The rearrangement joins TRBV7-3 to TRBJ2-5, with 15 bases matching TRBD2. Germline V gene data show CDR1 as SGHTA and CDR2 as FQGTGA. Trimming removed 5 bases from V and 5 bases from J; junction bases left unmatched: 3. CDR3 size: 15 residues.

The DNA of the CDR3 is TGCAGCAGTGAAGCGGTCTATGGCTACACCTTC. It yields the protein CSSEAVYGYTF. This sequence joins TRBV29-1 and TRBJ1-2, with D unclear. The CDR3 totals 11 residues. Per germline, CDR1 SQVTM and CDR2 ANQGSEA. The V and J ends lost 8 bases and 4 bases respectively, with 11 bases between them.

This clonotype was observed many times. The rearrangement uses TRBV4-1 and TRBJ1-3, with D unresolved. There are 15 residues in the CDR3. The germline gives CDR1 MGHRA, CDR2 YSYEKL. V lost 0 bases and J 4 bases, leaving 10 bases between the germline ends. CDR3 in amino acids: CASSQDGGRGNTIYF. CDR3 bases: TGCGCCAGCAGCCAAGATGGTGGCAGGGGAAACACCATATATTTT.

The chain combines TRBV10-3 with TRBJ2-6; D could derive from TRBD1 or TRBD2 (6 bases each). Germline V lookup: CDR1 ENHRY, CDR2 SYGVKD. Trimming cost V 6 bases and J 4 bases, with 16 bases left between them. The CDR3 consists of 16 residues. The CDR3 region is CAISVGGAAGANVLTF. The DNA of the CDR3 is TGTGCCATCAGCGTGGGGGGCGCGGCCGGGGCCAACGTCCTGACTTTC.

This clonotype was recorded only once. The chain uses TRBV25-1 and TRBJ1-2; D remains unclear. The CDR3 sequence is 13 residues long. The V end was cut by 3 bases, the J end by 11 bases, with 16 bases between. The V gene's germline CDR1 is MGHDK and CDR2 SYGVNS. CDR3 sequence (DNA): TGTGCCAGCAGTGACAGTCGGGAACGAGGTTACACCTTC. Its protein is CASSDSRERGYTF.